The 26 T cell receptor beta chains below come from one sample, sequenced in a study of CD8+ T cells in alopecia areata. RNA, once extracted, was reverse transcribed into cDNA for use as the sequencing template. Method: immunoSEQ multiplex PCR; TCRdb's copy keeps in-frame clones and lacks some. The table includes 100,000 to 150,000 clones, around 48% detected once. Sequencing was performed on NKG2D-low CD8+ T cells sorted from blood. The receptors come from a human donor with alopecia areata.

The chain is built from TRBV30 and TRBJ2-1; D gene unclear. Trimming took 5 bases from V and 6 from J, leaving 5 bases between them. The CDR3 has 10 amino acids. In germline, CDR1 is GTSNPN, CDR2 SVGIG (reference sequence). The CDR3 coding sequence is TGTGCCTGGGGGGTCAATGAGCAGTTCTTC. Its protein is CAWGVNEQFF.

The chain recombines TRBV29-1 with TRBJ2-1; no definite D call. Germline loops: CDR1 SQVTM, CDR2 ANQGSEA. CDR3 length: 14 amino acids. Trimming took 2 bases from V and 0 from J, leaving 8 bases between them. The CDR3 DNA reads TGCAGCGTTGAATGGTCAAGCTCCTACAATGAGCAGTTCTTC. Translation: CSVEWSSSYNEQFF.

About this clone: The same CDR3 is also encoded by other DNA sequences in this sample. V and J are TRBV9 and TRBJ1-2; 7 bases map to TRBD1. There are 12 residues in the CDR3. V lost 3 bases, J lost 8 bases, and 4 bases stayed unmatched. Germline lookup yields CDR1 SGDLS and CDR2 YYNGEE. This CDR3 reads CASSAGGYGYTF. CDR3 bases: TGTGCCAGCAGCGCAGGGGGTTACGGCTACACCTTC.

This clone came up a few times. The rearrangement joins TRBV29-1 to TRBJ2-1; D remains unclear. The germline V and J ends were trimmed by 4 bases and 3 bases, with 7 bases remaining between them. The germline V gene has CDR1 SQVTM and CDR2 ANQGSEA. The CDR3 totals 12 residues. CDR3 DNA sequence: TGCAGCGTTGTATCCGGCTACAATGAGCAGTTCTTC. It specifies CSVVSGYNEQFF.

The rearrangement uses TRBV6-1 and TRBJ2-7, with 16 bases that match TRBD2. This CDR3 is built from 19 residues. The germline CDR1 and CDR2 sequences are MNHNS and SASEGT. V trimming: 4 bases; J trimming: 2 bases; junction bases outside the gene matches: 11. Written as DNA, the CDR3 is TGTGCCAGCAGTGCCCTTCCCGGGACTAGCGGGAGGGGCCCCTACGAGCAGTACTTC. Its translation is CASSALPGTSGRGPYEQYF.

This clone was counted between two and nine times. The chain links TRBV4-1 to TRBJ2-1; a weak D match, TRBD1 (5 bases). The CDR3 covers 14 residues. V was cut by 0 bases and J by 8 bases, with 11 bases left in between. Germline V gene sequence: CDR1 MGHRA, CDR2 YSYEKL. The CDR3 DNA reads TGCGCCAGCAGCCAAGATTCAGGGTCCGATGAGCAGTTCTTC. Its translation: CASSQDSGSDEQFF.

V usage is TRBV6-5 and J usage is TRBJ1-2; the D gene is possibly TRBD1 (6 bases). CDR1 is MNHEY, CDR2 SVGAGI, per germline. This CDR3 comprises 13 residues. V was cut by 6 bases and J by 5 bases, with 13 bases left in between. The CDR3, as DNA: TGTGCCAGCAGCTTGGAACAGGGATATGGCTACACCTTC. This encodes CASSLEQGYGYTF.

The chain links TRBV5-4 to TRBJ2-5; perhaps TRBD1 as D (6 bases). Germline V CDR1 and CDR2: SGHNT, YYREEE (reference sequence). V shed 0 bases and J shed 4 bases, with 7 bases lying between them. The CDR3 totals 13 residues. CDR3 sequence reads: CASSLGRGETQYF. DNA of the CDR3: TGTGCCAGCAGCTTGGGCAGGGGAGAGACCCAGTACTTC.

This clone occurred a few times. The rearrangement uses TRBV29-1 and TRBJ1-2; the D gene is possibly TRBD1 (5 bases). Germline CDR1 is SQVTM and CDR2 is ANQGSEA. The CDR3 consists of 18 residues. The ends were cut back, 4 bases at V and 0 bases at J, with 24 bases in the middle. The CDR3 here is CSVVTLGEEPGPNYGYTF. CDR3 in DNA: TGCAGCGTTGTCACCTTAGGGGAAGAGCCCGGTCCTAACTATGGCTACACCTTC.

The chain links TRBV27 to TRBJ2-5; 7 nucleotides line up with TRBD1. There are 15 residues in the CDR3. Germline CDR1 is MNHEY and CDR2 is SMNVEV (reference sequence). V lost 0 bases and J lost 1; bases outside the gene matches: 2. The CDR3 DNA sequence: TGTGCCAGCAGTTTATCGACAGGGATCCAAGAGACCCAGTACTTC. Protein sequence: CASSLSTGIQETQYF.

The CDR3 sequence is CASSFDLSGANVLTF. For the CDR3, the DNA is TGTGCCAGCAGCTTCGATCTCTCTGGGGCCAACGTCCTGACTTTC. J is TRBJ2-6 and V is TRBV5-4; no firm D call. The germline gives CDR1 SGHNT, CDR2 YYREEE (reference sequence). The CDR3 loop spans 15 amino acids. V was cut by 2 bases and J by 0 bases, with 6 bases left in between.

This chain uses TRBV27 with TRBJ2-7; 7 bases are a match to TRBD1. Looked up from germline, CDR1 is MNHEY and CDR2 is SMNVEV (reference sequence). This CDR3 spans 15 amino acids. V was clipped by 2 bases and J by 0 bases; unmatched bases: 4. The CDR3 DNA reads TGTGCCAGCAGTTTAAGGGGACAGCCCTCCTACGAGCAGTACTTC. Its protein product is CASSLRGQPSYEQYF.

J is TRBJ2-1 and V is TRBV29-1, with D perhaps TRBD2 (7 bases). Germline values: CDR1 SQVTM, CDR2 ANQGSEA. V dropped 5 bases and J dropped 5 bases, with 19 bases sitting between them. This CDR3 has 15 residues. The DNA of the CDR3 is TGCAGCGTTATCGGGGGGCCCGCCCCCCACAATGAGCAGTTCTTC. Protein sequence: CSVIGGPAPHNEQFF.

The sample holds a few counts of this clone. The chain links TRBV4-3 to TRBJ1-2; no firm D call. This CDR3 is 15 amino acids long. Trimming left V 2 bases short and J 2 bases short, with 12 bases between. CDR1 is LGHNA and CDR2 is YSLEER in the germline V gene. The CDR3 DNA sequence: TGCGCCAGCAGCCAATCTGCTACTACCAACTATGGCTACACCTTC. Translated, it gives CASSQSATTNYGYTF.

This chain uses TRBV9 with TRBJ2-3; 14 nucleotides agree with TRBD2. The V gene's germline CDR1 is SGDLS and CDR2 YYNGEE. The trim removed 0 bases at V and 0 bases at J, leaving 6 bases unmatched. The CDR3 contains 19 residues. The chain's CDR3 is CASSVGLAGGQWSTDTQYF. CDR3 nucleotide sequence: TGTGCCAGCAGCGTAGGACTAGCGGGGGGGCAGTGGAGCACAGATACGCAGTATTTT.

The chain couples TRBV29-1 to TRBJ2-1, with D perhaps matching TRBD2 (6 bases). The CDR3 runs to 12 residues. Per the germline V gene, CDR1 is SQVTM and CDR2 is ANQGSEA. The V end lost 2 bases, the J end lost 7 bases, and 9 bases lay between the germline ends. CDR3 in DNA: TGCAGCGTTGAATCGGGAGAGAATGAGCAGTTCTTC. It translates to CSVESGENEQFF.

The chain joins TRBV30 to TRBJ2-7; maybe TRBD1 (6 bases). V shed 2 bases and J shed 6 bases, with 11 bases lying between them. The CDR3 consists of 12 residues. Germline CDR1 GTSNPN, CDR2 SVGIG (reference sequence). In nucleotides, the CDR3 is TGTGCCTGGAGTTACAGGGTTGGCGAGCAGTACTTC. This gives the protein CAWSYRVGEQYF.

The V gene is TRBV2, the J gene TRBJ2-7; a possible D gene is TRBD2 (5 bases). Trimming removed 8 bases from V and 6 bases from J, with 11 bases in between. From germline, CDR1 is SNHLY and CDR2 FYNNEI. The CDR3 consists of 11 residues. CDR3 in amino acids: CASGGGAEQYF. CDR3 in DNA: TGTGCCAGCGGAGGCGGTGCCGAGCAGTACTTC.

The rearrangement links TRBV29-1 to TRBJ1-2; TRBD1 matches 9 bases. Trimming at V came to 5 bases and at J to 5 bases, leaving 9 bases not matched to a gene. The V gene's germline CDR1 is SQVTM and CDR2 ANQGSEA. The CDR3 contains 14 residues. In DNA form, the CDR3 reads TGCAGCGTTATGAGGGACAGGGTGGATTATGGCTACACCTTC. Translation: CSVMRDRVDYGYTF. Supplemented by reference TRBV29-1 and TRBJ1-2, the full variable domain reads SAVISQKPSRDICQRGTSLTIQCQVDSQVTMMFWYRQQPGQSLTLIATANQGSEATYESGFVIDKFPISRPNLTFSTLTVSNMSPEDSSIYLCSVMRDRVDYGYTFGSGTRLTVV.

The chain carries TRBV29-1 and TRBJ1-1; D remains ambiguous. This CDR3 comprises 10 residues. The V gene lost 5 bases and the J gene lost 7 bases, with 8 bases spanning the gap. Looked up from germline, CDR1 is SQVTM and CDR2 is ANQGSEA. In DNA form, the CDR3 reads TGCAGCGTTCTCGCCTATGAAGCTTTCTTT. Translating it yields CSVLAYEAFF.

The V and J genes are TRBV30 and TRBJ2-7; 10 nucleotides line up with TRBD1. This CDR3 contains 13 residues. Per germline, CDR1 GTSNPN and CDR2 SVGIG (reference sequence). V shed 3 bases, J shed 3 bases, and the junction held 2 bases outside the gene matches. This CDR3 reads CAWRGTGVYEQYF. The CDR3 DNA is TGTGCCTGGAGGGGGACAGGGGTCTACGAGCAGTACTTC.

This clone was recorded a few times. V usage is TRBV29-1 and J usage is TRBJ1-5; D is undetermined. Germline assignment: CDR1 SQVTM and CDR2 ANQGSEA. V lost 0 bases to trimming and J lost 7 bases, with 10 bases between them. This CDR3 contains 13 residues. DNA of the CDR3: TGCAGCGTTGAAGAGGGAAGAGGCCAGCCCCAGCATTTT. Its protein is CSVEEGRGQPQHF.

This clone has a handful of counts. This chain connects TRBV11-2 to TRBJ2-3; the D is unclear. Germline CDR1 reads SGHAT; CDR2 reads FQNNGV. Trimming removed 5 bases at V and 2 bases at J, with 14 bases between. The CDR3 loop spans 15 amino acids. The CDR3, as DNA: TGTGCCAGCAGCCCCATCCTATCCTACACAGATACGCAGTATTTT. Translation: CASSPILSYTDTQYF.

Concerning this clone itself: Other DNA sequences in this specimen translate into the identical CDR3. This sequence joins TRBV2 and TRBJ2-3; the D is unclear. The CDR3 totals 10 residues. V lost 7 bases, J lost 6 bases, and 5 bases lay in between. In germline, CDR1 is SNHLY, CDR2 FYNNEI. The CDR3 loop is CASTVDTQYF. The DNA of the CDR3 is TGTGCCAGCACGGTCGATACGCAGTATTTT.

This clone was counted between two and nine times. J is TRBJ2-5 and V is TRBV7-9; no reliable D call. V gave up 5 bases and J gave up 2 bases, with 3 bases separating them. The CDR3 length is 11 residues. Germline CDR1 reads SEHNR; CDR2 reads FQNEAQ (reference sequence). The CDR3 spells CASSRQETQYF. The DNA of the CDR3 is TGTGCCAGCAGCCGTCAAGAGACCCAGTACTTC.

This chain links TRBV29-1 with TRBJ2-7; possible D gene TRBD2, 6 bases. The V end lost 8 bases, the J end lost 2 bases, and 19 bases lay between the germline ends. Germline V CDR1 and CDR2: SQVTM, ANQGSEA. This CDR3 comprises 14 residues. Written as DNA, the CDR3 is TGCAGCCCATCGACGGGACTTCATCCCTACGAGCAGTACTTC. Amino acid sequence: CSPSTGLHPYEQYF.